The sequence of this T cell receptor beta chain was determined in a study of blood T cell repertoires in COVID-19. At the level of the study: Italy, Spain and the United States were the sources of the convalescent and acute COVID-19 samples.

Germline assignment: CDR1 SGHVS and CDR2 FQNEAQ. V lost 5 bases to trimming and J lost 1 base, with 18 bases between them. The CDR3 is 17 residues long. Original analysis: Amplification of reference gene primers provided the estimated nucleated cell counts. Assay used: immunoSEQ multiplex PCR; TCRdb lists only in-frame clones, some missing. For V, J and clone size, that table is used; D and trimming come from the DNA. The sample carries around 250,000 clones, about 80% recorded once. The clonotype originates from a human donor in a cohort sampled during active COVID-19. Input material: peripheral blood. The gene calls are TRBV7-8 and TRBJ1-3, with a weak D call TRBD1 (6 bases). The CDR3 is CASSPYRVPASGNTIYF. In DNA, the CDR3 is TGTGCCAGCAGCCCGTACAGGGTGCCAGCTTCTGGAAACACCATATATTTT.